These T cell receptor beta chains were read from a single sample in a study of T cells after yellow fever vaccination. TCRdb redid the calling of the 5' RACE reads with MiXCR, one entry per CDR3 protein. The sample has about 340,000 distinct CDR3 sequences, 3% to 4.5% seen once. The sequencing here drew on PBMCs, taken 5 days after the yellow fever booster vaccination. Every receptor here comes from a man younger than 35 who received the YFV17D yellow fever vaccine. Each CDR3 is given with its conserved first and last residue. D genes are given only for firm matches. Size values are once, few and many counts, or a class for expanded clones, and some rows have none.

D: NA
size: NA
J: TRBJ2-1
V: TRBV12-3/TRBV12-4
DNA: TGTGCCAGCATGGGGGCGAACAATGAGCAGTTCTTC
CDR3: CASMGANNEQFF

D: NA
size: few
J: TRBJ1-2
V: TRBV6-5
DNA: TGTGCCAGCAGCAAAGGGAGGAACTATGGCTACACCTTC
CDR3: CASSKGRNYGYTF

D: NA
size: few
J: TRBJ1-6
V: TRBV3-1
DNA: TGTGCCAGCAGCCAAGGAGAGGAATATAATTCACCCCTCCACTTT
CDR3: CASSQGEEYNSPLHF

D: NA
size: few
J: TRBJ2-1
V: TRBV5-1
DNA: TGCGCCAGCAGCTCACCGGGACTGCGGGGTAATGAGCAGTTCTTC
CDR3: CASSSPGLRGNEQFF

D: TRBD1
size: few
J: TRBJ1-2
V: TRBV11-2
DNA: TGTGCCAGCAGCTCGGGACAGGGAACGGCTAACTATGGCTACACCTTC
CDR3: CASSSGQGTANYGYTF

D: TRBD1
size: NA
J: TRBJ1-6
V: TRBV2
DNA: TGTGCCAGCAGGCATCCGGGACAGGGTTATAATTCACCCCTCCACTTT
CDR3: CASRHPGQGYNSPLHF

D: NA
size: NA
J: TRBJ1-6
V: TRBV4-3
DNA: TGCGCCAGCAGCCAAGTCCTGATAGGGAGTTCACCCCTCCACTTT
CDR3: CASSQVLIGSSPLHF

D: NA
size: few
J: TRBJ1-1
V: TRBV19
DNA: TGTGCCAGTAGTGCGTCCGGCGTCTCTGAAGCTTTCTTT
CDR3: CASSASGVSEAFF

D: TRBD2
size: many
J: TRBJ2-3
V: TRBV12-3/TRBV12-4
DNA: TGTGCCAGCATGTTTGGGGGGGGAGATACGCAGTATTTT
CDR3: CASMFGGGDTQYF

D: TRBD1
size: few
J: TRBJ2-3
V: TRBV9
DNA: TGTGCCAGCAGCGCAAACAGGGGAAATACGCAGTATTTT
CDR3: CASSANRGNTQYF

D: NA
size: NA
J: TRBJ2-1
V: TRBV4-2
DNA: TGTGCCAGCAGCCTGGGGAGTTTTGATGAGCAGTTCTTC
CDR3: CASSLGSFDEQFF

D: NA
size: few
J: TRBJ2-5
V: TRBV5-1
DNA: TGCGCCAGCAGCTTGGGGTTGGGGAACCAAGAGACCCAGTACTTC
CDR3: CASSLGLGNQETQYF

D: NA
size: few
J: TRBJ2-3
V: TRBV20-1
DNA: TGCAGTGGGGGGCCCTCTAGCACAGATACGCAGTATTTT
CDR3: CSGGPSSTDTQYF

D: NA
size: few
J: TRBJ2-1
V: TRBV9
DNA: TGTGCCAGCAGCAAAGAAGGGTACGGTGAGCAGTTCTTC
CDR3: CASSKEGYGEQFF

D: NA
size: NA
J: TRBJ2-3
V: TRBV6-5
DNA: TGTGCCAGCAGTTTAGTGGGGGGCGACCCTAGCACAGATACGCAGTATTTT
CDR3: CASSLVGGDPSTDTQYF

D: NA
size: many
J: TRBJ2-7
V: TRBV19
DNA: TGTGCCAGTAGTATAAACGACCCCGGGGGCGCGCAGTACTTC
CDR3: CASSINDPGGAQYF

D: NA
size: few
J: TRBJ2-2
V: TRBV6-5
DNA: TGTGCCAGCGGTAGCGGGAACACCGGGGAGCTGTTTTTT
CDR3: CASGSGNTGELFF

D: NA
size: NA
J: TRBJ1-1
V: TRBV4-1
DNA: TGCGCCAGCAGCCTGGGGGTTCAGGACACTGAAGCTTTCTTT
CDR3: CASSLGVQDTEAFF

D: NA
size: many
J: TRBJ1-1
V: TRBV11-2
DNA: TGTGCCAGCAGCTTAGACCAAGGACGGGATCTCACTGAAGCTTTCTTT
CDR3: CASSLDQGRDLTEAFF

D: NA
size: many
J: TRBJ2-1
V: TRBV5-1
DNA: TGCGCCAGCAGCTTGGTTGTTGGGAGCTCCTACAATGAGCAGTTCTTC
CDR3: CASSLVVGSSYNEQFF

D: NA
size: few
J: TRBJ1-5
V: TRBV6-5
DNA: TGTGCCAGCAGCAGGGGTTCGCGCGTCGGGGGCAATCAGCCCCAGCATTTT
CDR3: CASSRGSRVGGNQPQHF

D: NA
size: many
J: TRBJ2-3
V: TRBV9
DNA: TGTGCCAGCAGCCCATCCCTCACAGATACGCAGTATTTT
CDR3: CASSPSLTDTQYF

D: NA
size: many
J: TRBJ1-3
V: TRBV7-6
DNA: TGTGCCAGCAGCTTACTTCTACAGGGCTCTGGAAACACCATATATTTT
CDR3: CASSLLLQGSGNTIYF

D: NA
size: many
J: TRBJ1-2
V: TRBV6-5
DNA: TGTGCCAGCAGTTACTCTTTGGCAGGGAGTTTGTATGGCTACACCTTC
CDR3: CASSYSLAGSLYGYTF

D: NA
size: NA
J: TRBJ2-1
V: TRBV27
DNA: TGTGCCAGCACCCCGGCAAGGGGCGCGGGTTACAATGAGCAGTTCTTC
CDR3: CASTPARGAGYNEQFF

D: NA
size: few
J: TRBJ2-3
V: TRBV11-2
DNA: TGTGCCAGCAGCACCGGACACGAAACAGATACGCAGTATTTT
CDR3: CASSTGHETDTQYF

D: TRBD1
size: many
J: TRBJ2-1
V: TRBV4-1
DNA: TGCGCCAGCAGCCAAGGACCGGGACAGGGTCACGATGAGCAGTTCTTC
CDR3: CASSQGPGQGHDEQFF

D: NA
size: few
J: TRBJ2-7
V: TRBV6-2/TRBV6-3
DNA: TGTGCCAGCAGTTACGGGTCCCTTCGGAGGCAGTACTTC
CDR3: CASSYGSLRRQYF

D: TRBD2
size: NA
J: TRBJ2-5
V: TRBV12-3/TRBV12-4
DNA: TGTGCCAGCAGTTCCCGTAGCGGGGGGGCCGGGGAGACCCAGTACTTC
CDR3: CASSSRSGGAGETQYF

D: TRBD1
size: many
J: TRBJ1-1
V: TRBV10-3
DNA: TGTGCCATCAGTGGGGGACAGGGGAAGGGGCTGAACACTGAAGCTTTCTTT
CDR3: CAISGGQGKGLNTEAFF

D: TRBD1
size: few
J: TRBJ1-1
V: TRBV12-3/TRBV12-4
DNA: TGTGCCAGCAACGAACAGGGGGCCTCTGAAGCTTTCTTT
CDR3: CASNEQGASEAFF

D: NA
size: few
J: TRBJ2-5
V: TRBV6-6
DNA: TGTGCCAGCAGCAACTCAAACCGGGATACAAGGCAAGAGACCCAGTACTTC
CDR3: CASSNSNRDTRQETQYF

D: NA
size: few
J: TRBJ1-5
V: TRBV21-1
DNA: TGTGCCAGCAGCGTCTCCGGGACAGGGAATCAGCCCCAGCATTTT
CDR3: CASSVSGTGNQPQHF

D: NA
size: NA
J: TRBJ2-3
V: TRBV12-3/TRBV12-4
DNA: TGTGCCAGCAGCTTGCCCCCGGATACGCAGTATTTT
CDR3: CASSLPPDTQYF

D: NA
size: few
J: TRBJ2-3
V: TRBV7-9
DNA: TGTGCCAGCAGCTTTCGTAACCCAGCCCTAGATCCGGGCACAGATACGCAGTATTTT
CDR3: CASSFRNPALDPGTDTQYF

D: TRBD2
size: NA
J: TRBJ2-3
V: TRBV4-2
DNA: TGTGCCAGCAGCCCCGGACTAGCCCTTGCTGTGGATACGCAGTATTTT
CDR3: CASSPGLALAVDTQYF

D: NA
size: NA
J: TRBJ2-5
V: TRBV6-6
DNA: TGTGCCAGCAGTTACACTTTAGGACAGCAAGAGACCCAGTACTTC
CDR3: CASSYTLGQQETQYF

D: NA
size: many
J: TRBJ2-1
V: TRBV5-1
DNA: TGCGCCAGCAGCTGGCCTGGCAATGAGCAGTTCTTC
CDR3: CASSWPGNEQFF

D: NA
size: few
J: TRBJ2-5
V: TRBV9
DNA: TGTGCCAGCAGCGTAGAAGCTTCCGAGGAGACCCAGTACTTC
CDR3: CASSVEASEETQYF

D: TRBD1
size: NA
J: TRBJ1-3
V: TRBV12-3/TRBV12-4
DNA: TGTGCCAGCAGAAAAACCGGGACAGCTGGAAACACCATATATTTT
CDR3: CASRKTGTAGNTIYF

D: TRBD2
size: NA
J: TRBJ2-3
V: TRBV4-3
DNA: TGCGCCAGCAGTGGCGGGACTAGCGGGTCGGTCACAGATACGCAGTATTTT
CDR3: CASSGGTSGSVTDTQYF

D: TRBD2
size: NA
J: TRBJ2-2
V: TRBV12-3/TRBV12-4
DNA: TGTGCCAGCAGTCCCGGGGGTAGCGGGGTCACCGGGGAGCTGTTTTTT
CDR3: CASSPGGSGVTGELFF

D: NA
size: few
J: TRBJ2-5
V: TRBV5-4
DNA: TGTGCCAGCAGCTACTTGACAGATCTGGAGACCCAGTACTTC
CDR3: CASSYLTDLETQYF

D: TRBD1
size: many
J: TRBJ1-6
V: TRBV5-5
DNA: TGTGCCAGCAGCCGGGACAGGGAAAGTCCCCTCCACTTT
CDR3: CASSRDRESPLHF

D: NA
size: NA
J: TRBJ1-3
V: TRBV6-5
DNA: TGTGCCAGCAGTTACTTCGCAGGCTCGTACTCTGGAAACACCATATATTTT
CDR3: CASSYFAGSYSGNTIYF

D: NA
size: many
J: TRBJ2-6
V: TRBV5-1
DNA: TGCGCCAGCAGCCACACGTCTGGGGCCAACGTCCTGACTTTC
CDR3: CASSHTSGANVLTF

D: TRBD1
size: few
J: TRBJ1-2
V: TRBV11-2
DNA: TGTGCCAGCAGCTTGATCACAGGGGAGGCGCCTGGGGGCTACACCTTC
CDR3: CASSLITGEAPGGYTF

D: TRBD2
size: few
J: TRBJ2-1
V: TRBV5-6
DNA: TGTGCCAGCAGCGCCATTGGACTAGCGAGAGACAATGAGCAGTTCTTC
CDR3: CASSAIGLARDNEQFF

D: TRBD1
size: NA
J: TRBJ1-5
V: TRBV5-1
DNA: TGCGCCAGCAGCCCGACAGGGGGATACCAGCCCCAGCATTTT
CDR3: CASSPTGGYQPQHF